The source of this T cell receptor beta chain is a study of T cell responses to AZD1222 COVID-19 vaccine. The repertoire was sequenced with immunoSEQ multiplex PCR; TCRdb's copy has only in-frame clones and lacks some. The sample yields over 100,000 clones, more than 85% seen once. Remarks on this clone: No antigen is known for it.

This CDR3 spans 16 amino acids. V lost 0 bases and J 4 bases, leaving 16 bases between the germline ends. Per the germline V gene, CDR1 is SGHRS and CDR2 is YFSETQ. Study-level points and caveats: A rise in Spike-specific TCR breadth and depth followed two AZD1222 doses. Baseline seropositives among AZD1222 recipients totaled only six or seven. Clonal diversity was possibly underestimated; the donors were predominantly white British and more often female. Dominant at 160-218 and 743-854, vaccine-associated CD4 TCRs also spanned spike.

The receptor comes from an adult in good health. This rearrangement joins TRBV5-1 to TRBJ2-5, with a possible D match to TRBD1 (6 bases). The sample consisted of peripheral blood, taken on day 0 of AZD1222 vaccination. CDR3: CASSLDLQGRGETQYF. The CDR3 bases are TGCGCCAGCAGCTTGGATCTTCAGGGGCGAGGAGAGACCCAGTACTTC.